The rows below give T cell receptor beta chains drawn from one sample of a study of T cell responses to AZD1222 COVID-19 vaccine. The assay was immunoSEQ multiplex PCR, and TCRdb's table has in-frame clones only and misses some. The sample carries 75,000 to 100,000 clones, 90% recorded once. This sample comprised peripheral blood, obtained on day 0 of AZD1222 vaccination. The source of these receptors is an adult in good health. The CDR3 runs from the conserved cysteine through the conserved F or W. A D gene is named only where the DNA matches it firmly. Expanded clones are given a class, and other clones once, few, many or no size at all.

CDR3 protein	CDR3 DNA	clone size	D gene	CDR3 length	V gene	J gene
CASRPGRGRADTQYF	TGTGCCAGTAGGCCGGGAAGGGGTCGGGCAGATACGCAGTATTTT	-	-	15	TRBV19	TRBJ2-3
CASSQDEAGVYNEQFF	TGTGCCAGCAGCCAAGATGAAGCGGGGGTCTACAATGAGCAGTTCTTC	-	TRBD2	16	TRBV4-2	TRBJ2-1
CASSVGLTAKYNEQFF	TGTGCCAGCAGCGTAGGCCTTACAGCAAAATACAATGAGCAGTTCTTC	-	-	16	TRBV9	TRBJ2-1
CASSLNTGGGGNTIYF	TGTGCCAGCAGCTTAAACACAGGGGGTGGAGGAAACACCATATATTTT	-	TRBD1	16	TRBV7-2	TRBJ1-3
CASSITGSNQPQHF	TGTGCCAGTAGTATTACCGGGAGCAATCAGCCCCAGCATTTT	-	-	14	TRBV19	TRBJ1-5
CASSPGGPGDTQYF	TGTGCCAGCAGTCCTGGGGGGCCGGGAGATACGCAGTATTTT	-	-	14	TRBV7-3	TRBJ2-3
CASSFATGPLHF	TGTGCCAGCAGCTTCGCCACGGGACCCCTCCACTTT	once	-	12	TRBV7-9	TRBJ1-6
CASLRTNLNTEAFF	TGTGCCAGCCTCCGGACAAATCTGAACACTGAAGCTTTCTTT	-	-	14	TRBV6-5	TRBJ1-1
CASSPDSTNEKLFF	TGCGCCAGCAGCCCCGATTCAACTAATGAAAAACTGTTTTTT	-	-	14	TRBV5-1	TRBJ1-4
CASSRDRGQTDTQYF	TGCGCCAGCAGCCGGGACAGGGGGCAGACAGATACGCAGTATTTT	-	TRBD1	15	TRBV5-1	TRBJ2-3
CSVAQGSYEQYF	TGCAGCGTTGCTCAGGGATCCTACGAGCAGTACTTC	-	-	12	TRBV29-1	TRBJ2-7
CASSLGAGGDNYGYTF	TGTGCCAGCAGCTTAGGAGCCGGGGGAGACAACTATGGCTACACCTTC	once	-	16	TRBV7-6	TRBJ1-2
CASSQDRQGKRYEQYF	TGTGCCAGCAGCCAAGATCGACAGGGAAAACGTTACGAGCAGTACTTC	-	TRBD1	16	TRBV3-1/TRBV3-2	TRBJ2-7
CASSGAGTGYGYTF	TGTGCCAGCAGCGGTGCCGGGACAGGATATGGCTACACCTTC	-	TRBD1	14	TRBV9	TRBJ1-2
CAQNHREGEKLFF	TGTGCCCAAAACCACAGGGAAGGCGAAAAACTGTTTTTT	-	-	13	TRBV7-2	TRBJ1-4
CASSLEGLAGTAEQFF	TGTGCCAGCAGCTTAGAGGGACTAGCGGGGACGGCTGAGCAGTTCTTC	-	TRBD2	16	TRBV7-9	TRBJ2-1
CASSRSGVGETQYF	TGTGCCAGCAGCCGCTCGGGGGTCGGGGAGACCCAGTACTTC	-	-	14	TRBV3-1/TRBV3-2	TRBJ2-5
CASGRDKFYEQYF	TGTGCCAGCGGGAGGGACAAGTTCTACGAGCAGTACTTC	-	-	13	TRBV12-3/TRBV12-4	TRBJ2-7
CASSLPNGGGDSSGNTIYF	TGTGCCAGCAGCTTGCCCAACGGAGGGGGGGATAGTTCTGGAAACACCATATATTTT	-	-	19	TRBV5-6	TRBJ1-3
CASRDSGTGGNTIYF	TGTGCCAGCAGGGACTCCGGGACAGGGGGAAACACCATATATTTT	-	TRBD1	15	TRBV6-5	TRBJ1-3
CASRDTDRGHGKAFF	TGTGCCAGCAGAGATACGGACAGGGGACATGGAAAAGCTTTCTTT	-	TRBD1	15	TRBV6-4	TRBJ1-1
CASSPGQGGDEQFF	TGCGCCAGCAGTCCAGGACAGGGTGGTGATGAGCAGTTCTTC	-	TRBD1	14	TRBV5-1	TRBJ2-1
CASTSGGTNNYGYTF	TGTGCCAGCACGTCCGGTGGGACAAATAACTATGGCTACACCTTC	-	-	15	TRBV5-4	TRBJ1-2
CASSHNEQFF	TGTGCCAGCAGTCACAATGAGCAGTTCTTC	-	-	10	TRBV6-4	TRBJ2-1
CASSSRDSHTEAFF	TGTGCCAGCAGTTCTAGAGACAGCCACACTGAAGCTTTCTTT	-	-	14	TRBV27	TRBJ1-1
CASRRDRNLRDEQYF	TGTGCCAGCAGAAGGGACAGGAATCTTAGGGACGAGCAGTACTTC	-	TRBD1	15	TRBV2	TRBJ2-7
CASSPPGRQYEQYF	TGTGCCAGCAGTCCCCCTGGCCGCCAATACGAGCAGTACTTC	-	-	14	TRBV6-2/TRBV6-3	TRBJ2-7
CASSYARGSGTEAFF	TGTGCCAGCAGTTATGCGAGGGGGAGTGGCACTGAAGCTTTCTTT	once	-	15	TRBV6-2/TRBV6-3	TRBJ1-1
CASRAGGSYNEQFF	TGTGCCAGCCGTGCCGGTGGCTCCTACAATGAGCAGTTCTTC	-	-	14	TRBV19	TRBJ2-1
CASSTGTGARGYGYTF	TGTGCCAGTAGTACCGGGACAGGGGCGAGGGGCTATGGCTACACCTTC	-	TRBD1	16	TRBV19	TRBJ1-2
CASGPTRLAKNIQYF	TGTGCCAGCGGCCCCACGAGGTTAGCCAAAAACATTCAGTACTTC	-	-	15	TRBV7-2	TRBJ2-4
CASSVGPAFPGNTIYF	TGTGCCAGCAGCGTAGGCCCGGCCTTCCCTGGAAACACCATATATTTT	-	-	16	TRBV9	TRBJ1-3
CASSPDSTSLDEQFF	TGTGCCAGCTCACCGGATTCGACTAGTCTGGATGAGCAGTTCTTC	-	-	15	TRBV18	TRBJ2-1
CASSVGDEQYF	TGTGCCAGCAGCGTTGGGGACGAGCAGTACTTC	-	-	11	TRBV7-9	TRBJ2-7
CASSMDSGAGGANVLTF	TGTGCCAGTAGTATGGATTCAGGGGCGGGTGGGGCCAACGTCCTGACTTTC	-	-	17	TRBV19	TRBJ2-6
CASSQDSGRNQPQHF	TGTGCCAGCAGCCAAGACTCCGGACGCAATCAGCCCCAGCATTTT	-	-	15	TRBV7-9	TRBJ1-5
CASSPSQVLNYEQYF	TGTGCCAGCTCACCAAGCCAGGTCCTAAACTACGAGCAGTACTTC	-	-	15	TRBV18	TRBJ2-7
CASSVFKDLNPYGYTF	TGTGCCAGCAGCGTATTCAAGGACCTCAACCCTTATGGCTACACCTTC	once	-	16	TRBV9	TRBJ1-2
CASSVLDRLNTEAFF	TGTGCCAGCAGCGTATTAGACAGGCTGAACACTGAAGCTTTCTTT	-	-	15	TRBV9	TRBJ1-1
CASSLPGGNYGYTF	TGTGCCAGCAGCTTACCCGGGGGTAACTATGGCTACACCTTC	-	-	14	TRBV7-9	TRBJ1-2
CASSRGQGPVNEQFF	TGCGCCAGCAGCCGAGGACAGGGGCCAGTCAATGAGCAGTTCTTC	-	TRBD1	15	TRBV4-1	TRBJ2-1
CASRPGQVRKAFF	TGTGCCAGTAGGCCGGGACAGGTAAGGAAGGCTTTCTTT	-	TRBD1	13	TRBV19	TRBJ1-1
CASSHPTYEQYF	TGTGCCAGCTCACACCCGACCTACGAGCAGTACTTC	-	-	12	TRBV18	TRBJ2-7
CASSPLAGGRSTGELFF	TGTGCCAGCAGCCCATTAGCGGGGGGTCGGAGCACCGGGGAGCTGTTTTTT	-	TRBD2	17	TRBV7-3	TRBJ2-2
CASNRGTEAFF	TGTGCCAGCAACCGTGGAACTGAAGCTTTCTTT	-	-	11	TRBV12-3/TRBV12-4	TRBJ1-1
CAISASFNQPQHF	TGTGCCATCAGTGCAAGCTTCAATCAGCCCCAGCATTTT	-	-	13	TRBV10-3	TRBJ1-5
CASSRGQGYTF	TGTGCCAGCAGCAGGGGGCAAGGCTACACCTTC	-	TRBD1	11	TRBV25-1	TRBJ1-2
CASSQDWGRGAFF	TGTGCCAGCAGCCAAGATTGGGGGCGGGGAGCTTTCTTT	-	-	13	TRBV14	TRBJ1-1
CASSLGGTGAMNTEAFF	TGTGCCAGCAGCTTAGGCGGGACAGGGGCCATGAACACTGAAGCTTTCTTT	-	TRBD1	17	TRBV11-2	TRBJ1-1
CASSLGGGNNEQFF	TGTGCCAGCAGCTTAGGGGGGGGCAACAATGAGCAGTTCTTC	-	-	14	TRBV7-2	TRBJ2-1